One and the same sample provided the 22 T cell receptor beta chains below, sequenced in a study of shared clonotypes between healthy human individuals. Here immunoSEQ multiplex PCR was the method, and the copy in TCRdb shows in-frame clones only, minus some. The sample lists hundreds of thousands of clones; 85% to 95% were seen once. The naive CD8 subset, CD45RO-negative cells positively selected for CCR7, excluded terminally differentiated effector memory CD45RA+ cells. The material sequenced was naive CD8+ T cells sorted from blood. The origin of the receptors is a woman in her twenties or thirties in good health.

About this clone: Other DNA sequences in the same sample also yield this CDR3. The rearrangement links TRBV15 to TRBJ2-2; D perhaps matches TRBD1 (6 bases). Trimming shortened V by 3 bases and J by 2 bases, and 7 bases separated the two germline ends. Looked up from germline, CDR1 is LNHNV and CDR2 is YYDKDF (reference sequence). The CDR3 spans 14 residues. The CDR3 reads CATSRDRNTGELFF. DNA of the CDR3: TGTGCCACCAGCAGGGACAGAAACACCGGGGAGCTGTTTTTT. Combining the CDR3 with reference TRBV15 and TRBJ2-2 gives the whole variable domain DAMVIQNPRYQVTQFGKPVTLSCSQTLNHNVMYWYQQKSSQAPKLLFHYYDKDFNNEADTPDNFQSRRPNTSFCFLDIRSPGLGDTAMYLCATSRDRNTGELFFGEGSRLTVL.

CDR3 DNA: TGTGCCACCAGCTCAATGACAGGGCCTTTTGAAAAACTGTTTTTT. Its protein is CATSSMTGPFEKLFF. The genes are TRBV15 and TRBJ1-4, with 7 bases lining up with TRBD1. Germline V gives CDR1 LNHNV, CDR2 YYDKDF (reference sequence). The CDR3 is made up of 15 amino acids. Trimming at V came to 5 bases and at J to 7 bases, leaving 10 bases not matched to a gene.

With regard to this clone: Other DNA variants within this sample encode the same CDR3. V usage is TRBV28 and J usage is TRBJ1-4; D remains ambiguous. The CDR3 length is 13 residues. V was clipped by 3 bases and J by 5 bases, with 7 bases between them. CDR1 and CDR2 (germline): MDHEN, SYDVKM. CDR3 in DNA: TGTGCCAGCAGTTTCAGACTGAATGAAAAACTGTTTTTT. Amino acids: CASSFRLNEKLFF.

In its sample, this clone was seen once. The chain joins TRBV15 to TRBJ2-5, with 10 bases identical to TRBD2. Germline V gene data show CDR1 as LNHNV and CDR2 as YYDKDF (reference sequence). This CDR3 region has 16 residues. Germline trimming cut 4 bases from V and 4 bases from J; bases unmatched to any gene: 9. The CDR3 is CATSTSLAGETETQYF. CDR3 DNA sequence: TGTGCCACCAGCACCAGCCTAGCGGGAGAAACAGAGACCCAGTACTTC.

The rearrangement joins TRBV4-2 to TRBJ2-7; 9 bases fit TRBD1. J gave up 7 bases and V 4 bases, and 11 bases lay outside the gene matches. There are 15 residues in the CDR3. Germline lookup yields CDR1 LGHNA and CDR2 YNFKEQ. The CDR3 nucleotides are TGTGCCAGCAGCCCCCGGACAGGGGAGCCGAGGGAGCAGTACTTC. Translation: CASSPRTGEPREQYF.

V and J are TRBV29-1 and TRBJ2-5; 9 bases agree with TRBD1. Germline loops: CDR1 SQVTM, CDR2 ANQGSEA. This CDR3 region has 16 residues. V shed 0 bases and J 1 base; nucleotides not matched to a gene: 6. CDR3 coding DNA: TGCAGCGTTGAAGATTGGGGACAGGGCGGCCAAGAGACCCAGTACTTC. It codes for CSVEDWGQGGQETQYF.

The chain carries TRBV28 and TRBJ1-1; D may be TRBD1 (6 bases). From germline, CDR1 is MDHEN and CDR2 SYDVKM. V shed 5 bases and J shed 1 base, with 11 bases lying between them. This CDR3 is 14 amino acids long. The CDR3 loop reads CASSLTGRNTEAFF. DNA of the CDR3: TGTGCCAGCAGTCTGACAGGCCGGAACACTGAAGCTTTCTTT.

The chain is built from TRBV19 and TRBJ1-5; D is uncertain. The length of the CDR3 is 16 residues. Germline V CDR1 and CDR2: LNHDA, SQIVND (reference sequence). The V end lost 3 bases, the J end lost 5 bases, and 17 bases lay between the germline ends. The CDR3 bases are TGTGCCAGTAGTATCTGGAGTCGGGCACTTGATCAGCCCCAGCATTTT. It codes for CASSIWSRALDQPQHF.

This chain joins TRBV5-1 and TRBJ2-7, with D possibly TRBD1 on 6 matching bases. The germline V gene encodes CDR1 SGHRS and CDR2 YFSETQ. Trimming cost V 7 bases and J 0 bases, with 17 bases left between them. The CDR3 is 15 residues long. CDR3 sequence: CASGGSGTSSYEQYF. DNA of the CDR3: TGCGCCAGCGGGGGATCCGGGACATCCTCCTACGAGCAGTACTTC. Full variable domain (missing parts from reference TRBV5-1 and TRBJ2-7): KAGVTQTPRYLIKTRGQQVTLSCSPISGHRSVSWYQQTPGQGLQFLFEYFSETQRNKGNFPGRFSGRQFSNSRSEMNVSTLELGDSALYLCASGGSGTSSYEQYFGPGTRLTVT.

The genes are TRBV27 and TRBJ2-7; 7 nucleotides align to TRBD2. In germline, CDR1 is MNHEY, CDR2 SMNVEV (reference sequence). V gave up 9 bases and J gave up 0 bases; unmatched junction bases: 8. The length of the CDR3 is 14 residues. CDR3 coding DNA: TGTGCCAGTAAAACAGGCGGGAGCTCCTACGAGCAGTACTTC. Translation: CASKTGGSSYEQYF.

The V gene is TRBV4-1, the J gene TRBJ2-2; D might be TRBD2 (6 bases). Germline CDR1 MGHRA, CDR2 YSYEKL. CDR3 length: 13 residues. Trimming stripped 4 bases from V and 6 bases from J, with 9 bases between. CDR3 in amino acids: CASSRASAGELFF. CDR3 nucleotide sequence: TGCGCCAGCAGCCGAGCTAGCGCCGGGGAGCTGTTTTTT.

This sequence joins TRBV28 and TRBJ2-1; D is possibly TRBD1 (5 bases). V lost 8 bases to trimming and J lost 7 bases, with 9 bases between them. There are 11 residues in the CDR3. Germline lookup yields CDR1 MDHEN and CDR2 SYDVKM. The CDR3 DNA follows: TGTGCCAGCGCCGGACATAATGAGCAGTTCTTC. Translating it yields CASAGHNEQFF.

The chain recombines TRBV15 with TRBJ2-2, with 10 bases matching TRBD2. The V segment lost 2 bases and the J segment 6 bases; nucleotides outside the gene matches: 12. Per germline, CDR1 LNHNV and CDR2 YYDKDF (reference sequence). This CDR3 has 18 residues. CDR3 amino acids: CATSRPYSGLAFAGELFF. The DNA of the CDR3 is TGTGCCACCAGCAGACCGTACTCGGGACTAGCGTTTGCCGGGGAGCTGTTTTTT.

The rearrangement uses TRBV9 and TRBJ2-7; 8 nucleotides match TRBD2. With V trimmed by 4 bases and J by 6 bases, 9 bases remained unmatched. Per germline, CDR1 SGDLS and CDR2 YYNGEE. The CDR3 is 14 amino acids. The CDR3 is CASSISSGASEQYF. As DNA, the CDR3 is TGTGCCAGCAGCATCAGTAGCGGGGCATCCGAGCAGTACTTC.

The chain is built from TRBV4-1 and TRBJ2-1; D may be TRBD1 or TRBD2 (7 bases each). Trimming left V 3 bases short and J 2 bases short, with 32 bases between. The CDR3 runs to 22 residues. The germline V gene has CDR1 MGHRA and CDR2 YSYEKL. DNA of the CDR3: TGCGCCAGCAGCCAGAAACCCTCCGGGACAGCCGTAGCGGGTTTACCCTACAATGAGCAGTTCTTC. It codes for CASSQKPSGTAVAGLPYNEQFF.

This clone has only a few counts. This chain uses TRBV5-1 with TRBJ2-7; D is ambiguous. In germline, CDR1 is SGHRS, CDR2 YFSETQ. The CDR3 runs to 12 residues. V lost 5 bases and J lost 3, with 9 bases in between. CDR3 nucleotide sequence: TGCGCCAGCAGGTCAGACTTCTACGAGCAGTACTTC. It encodes CASRSDFYEQYF.

The gene calls are TRBV4-1 and TRBJ2-7, with D unclear. CDR3 length equals 15 residues. Germline V gene sequence: CDR1 MGHRA, CDR2 YSYEKL. V shed 1 base and J shed 4 bases, with 14 bases lying between them. The CDR3 DNA sequence: TGCGCCAGCAGCCAAGCGGTGGGTGTAGATTACGAGCAGTACTTC. It translates to CASSQAVGVDYEQYF.

The chain carries TRBV27 and TRBJ1-2; no definite D call. Trimming took off 3 bases at V and 4 bases at J, with 12 bases between the two ends. The germline V gene encodes CDR1 MNHEY and CDR2 SMNVEV (reference sequence). This CDR3 has 14 amino acids. Here the CDR3 reads CASSFTQAPYGYTF. The CDR3 DNA sequence: TGTGCCAGCAGTTTCACGCAGGCCCCCTATGGCTACACCTTC.

The chain joins TRBV7-6 to TRBJ2-5; a weak D match, TRBD1 (5 bases). Germline assignment: CDR1 SGHVS and CDR2 FNYEAQ. V gave up 5 bases and J gave up 5 bases, with 15 bases separating them. The CDR3 has 14 amino acids. CDR3 nucleotides: TGTGCCAGCAGCCCACCGACAGCCCACGAGACCCAGTACTTC. The encoded protein is CASSPPTAHETQYF.

This rearrangement joins TRBV19 to TRBJ2-1; TRBD1 aligns across 11 bases. Losses at the gene ends were 7 bases for V and 8 bases for J; bases not matched to a gene: 16. Per the germline V gene, CDR1 is LNHDA and CDR2 is SQIVND (reference sequence). CDR3 length equals 17 residues. DNA of the CDR3: TGTGCCAGTACCCCGCGCGGGACAGGGGGGCTAGGTCATGAGCAGTTCTTC. Amino acid sequence: CASTPRGTGGLGHEQFF.

V gene TRBV15 combines with J gene TRBJ2-7, with D maybe TRBD1 (5 bases). The CDR3 sequence is 15 residues long. V was trimmed by 3 bases and J by 0 bases, leaving 12 bases between them. Germline V CDR1 and CDR2: LNHNV, YYDKDF (reference sequence). The CDR3 DNA is TGTGCCACCAGCAGTACCCAGGGATCCTCCTACGAGCAGTACTTC. It encodes CATSSTQGSSYEQYF.

The rearrangement joins TRBV27 to TRBJ1-6; perhaps TRBD1 as D (5 bases). V lost 6 bases and J 10 bases, leaving 16 bases between the germline ends. CDR3 length: 14 amino acids. Germline V lookup: CDR1 MNHEY, CDR2 SMNVEV (reference sequence). The CDR3 nucleotides read TGTGCCAGCAGCGAGGGACGGGGGGTCTCACCCCTCCACTTT. This codes for CASSEGRGVSPLHF.